The 14 T cell receptor beta chains below all came from one sample that was sequenced in a study of OX40 agonist ivuxolimab in advanced cancers. Libraries were prepared by immunoSEQ multiplex PCR; TCRdb keeps only in-frame clonotypes and omits some of them. This repertoire shows roughly 89,000 clones, just over 90% found once; its top ten account for 0.25% to 0.35%. Sequencing used CD4+ or CD8+ T cells sorted from blood, obtained in a trial of the OX40 agonist ivuxolimab. The receptors originated from an adult with an advanced solid tumor such as melanoma, head and neck, liver or kidney cancer.

The chain carries TRBV6-1 and TRBJ2-1, with D unclear. Per the germline V gene, CDR1 is MNHNS and CDR2 is SASEGT. V gave up 8 bases and J gave up 0 bases, with 11 bases separating them. This CDR3 is 14 amino acids long. CDR3 sequence (DNA): TGTGCCAGCTGGTTAACGAGCTCCTACAATGAGCAGTTCTTC. The encoded protein is CASWLTSSYNEQFF.

The CDR3 DNA reads TGTGCCAGCAGACGGGGCGGGGAGCTGTTTTTT. Protein: CASRRGGELFF. The chain couples TRBV28 to TRBJ2-2; tentatively, D is TRBD2 (5 bases). Trimming left V 6 bases short and J 7 bases short, with 6 bases between. Germline V gene sequence: CDR1 MDHEN, CDR2 SYDVKM. This CDR3 has 11 residues.

The rearrangement uses TRBV29-1 and TRBJ2-7, with 10 bases identical to TRBD2. The CDR3 length is 14 residues. Germline assignment: CDR1 SQVTM and CDR2 ANQGSEA. With V trimmed by 6 bases and J by 3 bases, 8 bases remained unmatched. As DNA, the CDR3 is TGCAGCGTAGGTGGGACTAGCGAGCACTACGAGCAGTACTTC. It translates to CSVGGTSEHYEQYF.

The chain is built from TRBV6-5 and TRBJ1-2; D gene ambiguous. In germline, CDR1 is MNHEY, CDR2 SVGAGI. This CDR3 is 15 amino acids long. Trimming pared 0 bases from V and 0 bases from J, leaving 8 bases between. The DNA of the CDR3 is TGTGCCAGCAGTTACTCGTTAGAAGCTAACTATGGCTACACCTTC. Translated: CASSYSLEANYGYTF.

The CDR3 DNA reads TGTGCCAGCAGGAGACAGGGGGCCGGGTACGAGCAGTACTTC. It encodes CASRRQGAGYEQYF. The chain carries TRBV2 and TRBJ2-7; 10 nucleotides agree with TRBD1. CDR3 length: 14 residues. V dropped 6 bases and J dropped 4; count of bases not matched to a gene: 6. The germline gives CDR1 SNHLY, CDR2 FYNNEI.

The count of this clone is one. The rearrangement links TRBV29-1 to TRBJ1-2, with D unresolved. V was pared by 5 bases and J by 0 bases, with 7 bases between. In germline, CDR1 is SQVTM, CDR2 ANQGSEA. The CDR3 consists of 12 residues. For the CDR3, the DNA is TGCAGCGTTATCGGCCCTAACTATGGCTACACCTTC. Translation: CSVIGPNYGYTF.

This sequence joins TRBV9 and TRBJ2-3, with 7 bases identical to TRBD1. The CDR3 has 15 amino acids. CDR1 is SGDLS, CDR2 YYNGEE, per germline. Unmatched junction bases numbered 4, after V lost 3 bases and J lost 0 bases. The CDR3 loop is CASSDRGASTDTQYF. CDR3 coding DNA: TGTGCCAGCAGCGACAGGGGTGCTAGCACAGATACGCAGTATTTT.

This clone was recorded only once. The V and J genes are TRBV30 and TRBJ1-2, with a tentative D call TRBD1 (6 bases). Trimming removed 5 bases from V and 4 bases from J, with 11 bases in between. The CDR3 totals 12 residues. Germline loops: CDR1 GTSNPN, CDR2 SVGIG (reference sequence). As DNA, the CDR3 is TGTGCCTGGGTAGGGACAAGCTATGGCTACACCTTC. Translation gives CAWVGTSYGYTF.

The chain uses TRBV27 and TRBJ1-2; the D gene is possibly TRBD1 (5 bases). CDR3 size: 16 residues. Trimming left V 6 bases short and J 5 bases short, with 22 bases between. Germline V gene sequence: CDR1 MNHEY, CDR2 SMNVEV (reference sequence). The CDR3 sequence: CASSPRNDRGFYGYTF. The CDR3 DNA is TGTGCCAGCAGCCCCCGCAATGACAGAGGGTTTTATGGCTACACCTTC.

The V call is TRBV18, the J call TRBJ2-7; D call uncertain. The germline V gene encodes CDR1 KGHSH and CDR2 LQKENI. The CDR3 sequence is 13 residues long. V lost 3 bases and J lost 2, with 8 bases in between. This CDR3 is CASSPTQTYEQYF. CDR3 in DNA: TGTGCCAGCTCACCGACTCAGACCTACGAGCAGTACTTC.

This clone has just one count. The rearrangement joins TRBV19 to TRBJ1-5, with unresolved D. Germline CDR1 and CDR2: LNHDA and SQIVND (reference sequence). Trimming removed 1 base from V and 3 bases from J, with 16 bases in between. The CDR3 contains 17 residues. The CDR3 sequence is CASSIGGRGYVNQPQHF. In DNA form, the CDR3 reads TGTGCCAGTAGTATAGGAGGGCGAGGGTATGTCAATCAGCCCCAGCATTTT.

This clone has just one count. The chain links TRBV21-1 to TRBJ1-5; TRBD1, as called in the table, went unchecked against the DNA. TRBV21-1 is an annotated pseudogene. The CDR3 spans 17 residues. The CDR3 nucleotides read TGTGCCGGAACAACGACAGGGGGCGGGAATAGCAATCAGCCCCAGCATTTT. This codes for CAGTTTGGGNSNQPQHF.

In its sample, this clone was seen a few times. This chain joins TRBV19 and TRBJ2-7; TRBD2 aligns across 8 bases. The germline V gene encodes CDR1 LNHDA and CDR2 SQIVND (reference sequence). The CDR3 sequence is 15 residues long. Trimming at V came to 2 bases and at J to 4 bases, leaving 7 bases not matched to a gene. The CDR3, as DNA: TGTGCCAGTAGTATAAAGGCTAGCGGGTATTACGAGCAGTACTTC. It yields the protein CASSIKASGYYEQYF.

In its sample, this clone was seen a few times. The V call is TRBV6-5, the J call TRBJ1-1; no reliable D call. CDR3 size: 14 residues. Trimming removed 5 bases from V and 0 bases from J, with 10 bases in between. Looked up from germline, CDR1 is MNHEY and CDR2 is SVGAGI. CDR3 residues: CASSRTNMNTEAFF. In nucleotides, the CDR3 is TGTGCCAGCAGTCGGACGAACATGAACACTGAAGCTTTCTTT.